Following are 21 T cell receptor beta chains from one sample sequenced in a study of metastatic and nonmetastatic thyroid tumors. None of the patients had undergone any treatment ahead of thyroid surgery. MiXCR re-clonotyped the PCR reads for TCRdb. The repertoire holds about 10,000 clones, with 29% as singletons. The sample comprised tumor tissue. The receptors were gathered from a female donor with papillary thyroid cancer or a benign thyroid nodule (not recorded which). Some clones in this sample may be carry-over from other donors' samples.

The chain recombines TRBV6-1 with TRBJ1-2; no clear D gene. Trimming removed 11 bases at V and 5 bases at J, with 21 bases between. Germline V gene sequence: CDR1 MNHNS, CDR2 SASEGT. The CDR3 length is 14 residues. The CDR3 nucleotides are TGTGCCGCGCTCCAGACAATCCTTGGGTATGGCTACACCTTC. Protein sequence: CAALQTILGYGYTF.

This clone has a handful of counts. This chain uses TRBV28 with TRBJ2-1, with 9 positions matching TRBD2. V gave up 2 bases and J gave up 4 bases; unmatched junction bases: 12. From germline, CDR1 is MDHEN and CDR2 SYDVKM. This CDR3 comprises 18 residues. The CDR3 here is CASSLPGSGSARYNEQFF. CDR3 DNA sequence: TGTGCCAGCAGTTTACCGGGTAGCGGGAGTGCCAGGTACAATGAGCAGTTCTTC.

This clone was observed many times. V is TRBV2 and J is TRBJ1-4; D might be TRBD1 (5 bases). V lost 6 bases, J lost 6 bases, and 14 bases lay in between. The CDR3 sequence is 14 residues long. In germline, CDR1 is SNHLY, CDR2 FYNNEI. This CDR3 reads CASRFEMGDEKLFF. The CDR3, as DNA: TGTGCCAGCAGGTTCGAGATGGGGGATGAAAAACTGTTTTTT.

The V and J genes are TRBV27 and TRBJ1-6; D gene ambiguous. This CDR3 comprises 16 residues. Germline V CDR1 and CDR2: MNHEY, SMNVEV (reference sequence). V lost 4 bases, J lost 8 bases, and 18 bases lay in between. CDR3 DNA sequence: TGTGCCAGCAGTTCTCTAGCGCGGCACATAGATTCACCCCTCCACTTT. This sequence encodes CASSSLARHIDSPLHF.

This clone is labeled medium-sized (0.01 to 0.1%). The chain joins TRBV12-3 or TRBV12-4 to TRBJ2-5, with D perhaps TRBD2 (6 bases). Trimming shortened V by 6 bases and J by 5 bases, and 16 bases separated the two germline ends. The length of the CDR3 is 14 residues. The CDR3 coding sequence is TGTGCCAGCAGCCGCGGGGAGGTAGGGGAGACCCAGTACTTC. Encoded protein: CASSRGEVGETQYF.

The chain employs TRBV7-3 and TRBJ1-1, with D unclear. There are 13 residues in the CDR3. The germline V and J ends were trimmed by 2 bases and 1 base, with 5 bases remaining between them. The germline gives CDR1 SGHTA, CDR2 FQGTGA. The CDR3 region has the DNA TGTGCCAGCAGCTTATGGGGGAACACTGAAGCTTTCTTT. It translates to CASSLWGNTEAFF.

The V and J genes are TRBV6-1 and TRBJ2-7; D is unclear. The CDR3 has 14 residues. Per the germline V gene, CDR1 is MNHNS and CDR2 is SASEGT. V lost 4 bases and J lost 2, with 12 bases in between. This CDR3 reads CASSVEGIAYEQYF. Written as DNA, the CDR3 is TGTGCCAGCAGTGTGGAAGGGATAGCCTACGAGCAGTACTTC.

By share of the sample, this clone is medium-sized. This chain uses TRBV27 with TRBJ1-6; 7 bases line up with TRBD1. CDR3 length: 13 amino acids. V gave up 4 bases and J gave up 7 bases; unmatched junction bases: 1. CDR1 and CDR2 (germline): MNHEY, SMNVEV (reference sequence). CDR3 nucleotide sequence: TGTGCCAGCAGTTCACAGGGGAATTCACCCCTCCACTTT. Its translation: CASSSQGNSPLHF.

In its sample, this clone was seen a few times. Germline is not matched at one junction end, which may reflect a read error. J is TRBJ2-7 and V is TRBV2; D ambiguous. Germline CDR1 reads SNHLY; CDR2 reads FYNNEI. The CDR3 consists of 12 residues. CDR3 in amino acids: CASSEDQVEQYF. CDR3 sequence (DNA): TGTGCCAGCAGCGAAGACCAGGTCGAGCAGTACTTC.

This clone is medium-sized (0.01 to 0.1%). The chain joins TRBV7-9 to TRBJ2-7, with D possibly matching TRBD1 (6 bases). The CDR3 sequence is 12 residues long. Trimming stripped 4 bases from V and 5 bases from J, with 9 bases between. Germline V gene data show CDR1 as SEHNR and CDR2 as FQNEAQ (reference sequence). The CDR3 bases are TGTGCCAGCAGCTCACAGGGCAACGAGCAGTACTTC. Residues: CASSSQGNEQYF.

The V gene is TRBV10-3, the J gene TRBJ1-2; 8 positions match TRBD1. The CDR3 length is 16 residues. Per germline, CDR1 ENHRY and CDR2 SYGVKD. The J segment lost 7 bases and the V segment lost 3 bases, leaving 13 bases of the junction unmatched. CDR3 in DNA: TGTGCCATCAGTGAATCTTCAGGGGGCGAGTACAGTGGCTACACCTTC. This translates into CAISESSGGEYSGYTF.

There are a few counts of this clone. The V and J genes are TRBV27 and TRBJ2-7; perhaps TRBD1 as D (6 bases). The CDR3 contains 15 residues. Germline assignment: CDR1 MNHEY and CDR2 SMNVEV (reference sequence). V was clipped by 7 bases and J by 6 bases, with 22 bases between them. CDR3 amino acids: CASKRSGTSPLEQYF. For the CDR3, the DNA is TGTGCCAGCAAGAGGAGTGGGACATCCCCCCTCGAGCAGTACTTC.

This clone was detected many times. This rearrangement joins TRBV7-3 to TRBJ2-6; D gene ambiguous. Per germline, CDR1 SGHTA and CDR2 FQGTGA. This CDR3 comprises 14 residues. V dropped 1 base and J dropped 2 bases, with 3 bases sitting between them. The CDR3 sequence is CASSLMTGANVLTF. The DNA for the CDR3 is TGTGCCAGCAGCTTAATGACTGGGGCCAACGTCCTGACTTTC.

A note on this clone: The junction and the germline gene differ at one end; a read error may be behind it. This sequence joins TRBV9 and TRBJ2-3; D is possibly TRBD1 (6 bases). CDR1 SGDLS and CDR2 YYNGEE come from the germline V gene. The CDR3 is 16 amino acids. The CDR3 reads CASSVEGDISTDTHYF. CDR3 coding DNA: TGTGCCAGCAGCGTAGAGGGGGACATCAGCACAGATACGCATTATTTT.

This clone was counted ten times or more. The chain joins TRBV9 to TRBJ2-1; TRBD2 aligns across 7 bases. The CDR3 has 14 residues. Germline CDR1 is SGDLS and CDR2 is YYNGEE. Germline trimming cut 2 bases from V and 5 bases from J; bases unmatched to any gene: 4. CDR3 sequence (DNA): TGTGCCAGCAGCGTGGGAGGGATTGACAATGAGCAGTTCTTC. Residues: CASSVGGIDNEQFF.

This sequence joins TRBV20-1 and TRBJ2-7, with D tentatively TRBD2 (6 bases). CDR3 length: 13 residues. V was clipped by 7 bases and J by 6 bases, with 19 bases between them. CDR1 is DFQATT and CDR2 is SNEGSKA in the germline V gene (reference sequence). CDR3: CSGGYDSGPEQYF. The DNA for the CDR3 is TGCAGTGGGGGCTATGATAGCGGACCCGAGCAGTACTTC.

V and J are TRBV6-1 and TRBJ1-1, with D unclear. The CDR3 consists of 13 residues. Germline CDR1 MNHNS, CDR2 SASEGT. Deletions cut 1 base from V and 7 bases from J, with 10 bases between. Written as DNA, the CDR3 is TGTGCCAGCAGTGAAGAGGAAGTAAATGAAGCTTTCTTT. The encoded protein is CASSEEEVNEAFF.

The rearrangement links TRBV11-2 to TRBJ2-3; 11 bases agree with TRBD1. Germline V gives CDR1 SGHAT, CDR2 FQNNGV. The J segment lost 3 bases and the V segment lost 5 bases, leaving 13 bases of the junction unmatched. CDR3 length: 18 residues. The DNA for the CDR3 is TGTGCCAGCAGCCCTAACAACCCGGACAGGGGGCGAACAGATACGCAGTATTTT. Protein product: CASSPNNPDRGRTDTQYF.

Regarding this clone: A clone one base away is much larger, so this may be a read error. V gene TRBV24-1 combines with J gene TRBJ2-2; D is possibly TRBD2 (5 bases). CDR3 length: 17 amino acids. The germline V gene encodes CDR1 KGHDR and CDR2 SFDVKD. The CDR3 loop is CATIDFGAGLNTGELLF. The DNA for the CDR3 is TGTGCCACCATTGATTTCGGAGCCGGGCTGAACACCGGGGAGCTGCTTTTT.

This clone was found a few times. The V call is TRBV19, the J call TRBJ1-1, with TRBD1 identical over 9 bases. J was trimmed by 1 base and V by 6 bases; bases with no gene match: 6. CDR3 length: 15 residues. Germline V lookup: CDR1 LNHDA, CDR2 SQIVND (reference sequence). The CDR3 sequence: CASSSQGAGNTEAFF. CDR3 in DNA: TGTGCCAGTAGCTCACAGGGGGCGGGGAACACTGAAGCTTTCTTT. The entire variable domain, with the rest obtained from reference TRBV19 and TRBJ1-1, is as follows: DGGITQSPKYLFRKEGQNVTLSCEQNLNHDAMYWYRQDPGQGLRLIYYSQIVNDFQKGDIAEGYSVSREKKESFPLTVTSAQKNPTAFYLCASSSQGAGNTEAFFGQGTRLTVV.

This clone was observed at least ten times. The CDR3 DNA reads as TGTGCCAGCAGCCTCCGGACTAGCGGGAGTCCAGATACGCAGTATTTT. Translated: CASSLRTSGSPDTQYF. The chain employs TRBV7-8 and TRBJ2-3; 13 bases map to TRBD2. This CDR3 has 16 residues. Looked up from germline, CDR1 is SGHVS and CDR2 is FQNEAQ. The junction had 6 bases not matched to a gene; V was cut back by 5 bases and J by 4 bases.